This T cell receptor (beta chain) stems from a study of T cell responses to AZD1222 COVID-19 vaccine. Comments on this clone: What it binds is not known.

Whole-study results and caveats: Most donors were white British, females outnumbered males, and clonal diversity was possibly underestimated.

Only in-frame clones appear in the TCRdb table, and some are missing; sequencing was by immunoSEQ multiplex PCR. The sample holds about 140,000 clones; roughly 92% are singletons and the top ten take approximately 4.3%. The germline V gene has CDR1 SNHLY and CDR2 FYNNEI. This CDR3 is 17 amino acids long. V lost 7 bases and J 0 bases, leaving 20 bases between the germline ends. The J gene is TRBJ2-3, the V gene TRBV2; D may be TRBD1 (6 bases). This TCR came from an adult who received the AZD1222 COVID-19 vaccine. This material consisted of peripheral blood, taken 28 days after the second AZD1222 dose. The CDR3: CASNWAWQGPSTDTQYF. Here the CDR3 DNA reads TGTGCCAGCAATTGGGCTTGGCAGGGGCCTAGCACAGATACGCAGTATTTT.